This T cell receptor (beta chain) was retrieved from a study of blood T cell repertoires in COVID-19. Study overall: The United States, Italy and Spain were the sources of the acute and convalescent COVID-19 samples. T cells, B-cell-depleted T cells, or PBMCs supplied cDNA or gDNA.

Germline V gene sequence: CDR1 MRHNA, CDR2 SNTAGT. Trimming removed 4 bases at V and 3 bases at J, with 11 bases between. This CDR3 contains 14 residues. Under the authors' procedure: For nucleated cells, counts were estimated from reference gene primer amplification. Assay used: immunoSEQ multiplex PCR; TCRdb lists only in-frame clones, some missing. The V and J calls and the clone size are those of that table, but D and trimming were determined from the DNA. The sample contains 200,000 to 250,000 clones, more than 75% of which appear only once. The sequenced material came from peripheral blood. The TCR sequence derives from a woman aged 40-49 years with acute or convalescent COVID-19. V gene TRBV6-4 combines with J gene TRBJ2-3, with D perhaps matching TRBD2 (6 bases). The CDR3 here is CASSAAGGTDTQYF. The CDR3 DNA reads as TGTGCCAGCAGTGCCGCCGGGGGAACAGATACGCAGTATTTT.